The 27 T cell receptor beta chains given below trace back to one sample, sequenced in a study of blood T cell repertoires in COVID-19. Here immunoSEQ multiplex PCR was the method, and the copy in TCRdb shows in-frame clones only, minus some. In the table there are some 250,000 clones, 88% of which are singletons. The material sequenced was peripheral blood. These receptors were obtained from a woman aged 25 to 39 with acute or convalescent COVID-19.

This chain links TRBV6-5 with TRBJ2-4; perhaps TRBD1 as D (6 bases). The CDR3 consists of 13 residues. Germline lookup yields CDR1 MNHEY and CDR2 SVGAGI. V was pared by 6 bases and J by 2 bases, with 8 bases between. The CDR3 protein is CASRQGSKNIQYF. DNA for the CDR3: TGTGCCAGCAGACAGGGATCCAAAAACATTCAGTACTTC.

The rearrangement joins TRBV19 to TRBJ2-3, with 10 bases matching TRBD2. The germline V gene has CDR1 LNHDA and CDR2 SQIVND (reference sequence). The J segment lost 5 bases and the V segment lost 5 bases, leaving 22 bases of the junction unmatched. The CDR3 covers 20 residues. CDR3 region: CASSPNQPGLASPARDTQYF. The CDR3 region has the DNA TGTGCCAGTAGTCCCAATCAACCGGGACTAGCGAGCCCCGCAAGAGATACGCAGTATTTT.

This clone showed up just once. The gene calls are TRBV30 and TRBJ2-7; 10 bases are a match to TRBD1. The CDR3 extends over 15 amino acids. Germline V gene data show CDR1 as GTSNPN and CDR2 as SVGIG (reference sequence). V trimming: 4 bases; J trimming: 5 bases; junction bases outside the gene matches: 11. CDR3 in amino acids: CAWNRRDRGGDEQYF. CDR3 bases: TGTGCCTGGAACCGCCGGGACAGGGGAGGGGACGAGCAGTACTTC.

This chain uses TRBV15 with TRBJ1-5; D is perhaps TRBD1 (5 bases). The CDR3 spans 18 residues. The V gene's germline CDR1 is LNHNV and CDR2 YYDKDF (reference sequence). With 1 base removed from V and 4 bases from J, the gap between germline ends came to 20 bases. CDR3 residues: CATSRALTGGTRNQPQHF. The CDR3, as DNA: TGTGCCACCAGCAGAGCCCTGACGGGTGGGACTCGGAATCAGCCCCAGCATTTT.

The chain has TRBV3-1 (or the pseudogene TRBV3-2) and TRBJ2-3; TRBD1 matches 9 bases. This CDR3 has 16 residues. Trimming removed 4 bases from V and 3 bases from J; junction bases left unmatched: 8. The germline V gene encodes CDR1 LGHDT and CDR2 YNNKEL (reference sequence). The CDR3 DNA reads TGTGCCAGCAGCCTCCGTCCGGGACAGGGTACAGATACGCAGTATTTT. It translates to CASSLRPGQGTDTQYF.

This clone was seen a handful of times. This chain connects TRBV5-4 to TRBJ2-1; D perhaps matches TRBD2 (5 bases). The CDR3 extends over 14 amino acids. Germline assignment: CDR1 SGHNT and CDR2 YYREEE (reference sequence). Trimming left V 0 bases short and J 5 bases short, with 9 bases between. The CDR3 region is CASSLVAGHNEQFF. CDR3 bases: TGTGCCAGCAGCTTGGTCGCGGGCCACAATGAGCAGTTCTTC.

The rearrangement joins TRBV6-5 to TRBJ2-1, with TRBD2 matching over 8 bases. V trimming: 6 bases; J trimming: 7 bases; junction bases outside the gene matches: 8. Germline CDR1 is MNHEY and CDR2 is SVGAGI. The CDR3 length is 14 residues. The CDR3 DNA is TGTGCCAGCAGGACTAGCGACGGTTGGAATGAGCAGTTCTTC. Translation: CASRTSDGWNEQFF.

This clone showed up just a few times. This CDR3 reads CAWAFRVNTEAFF. The CDR3 coding sequence is TGTGCCTGGGCCTTCAGGGTTAACACTGAAGCTTTCTTT. V is TRBV30 and J is TRBJ1-1; D might be TRBD1 (5 bases). Between the trimmed V and J ends, which lost 5 bases and 2 bases, there was a span of 12 bases. This CDR3 region has 13 residues. Germline V lookup: CDR1 GTSNPN, CDR2 SVGIG (reference sequence).

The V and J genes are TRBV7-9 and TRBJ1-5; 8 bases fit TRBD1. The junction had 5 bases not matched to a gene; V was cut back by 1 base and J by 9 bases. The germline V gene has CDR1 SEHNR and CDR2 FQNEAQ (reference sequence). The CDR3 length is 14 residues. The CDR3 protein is CASSLGTGTRPQHF. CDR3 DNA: TGTGCCAGCAGCTTAGGGACAGGGACCCGGCCCCAGCATTTT. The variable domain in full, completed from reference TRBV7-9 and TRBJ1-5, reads DTGVSQNPRHKITKRGQNVTFRCDPISEHNRLYWYRQTLGQGPEFLTYFQNEAQLEKSRLLSDRFSAERPKGSFSTLEIQRTEQGDSAMYLCASSLGTGTRPQHFGDGTRLSIL.

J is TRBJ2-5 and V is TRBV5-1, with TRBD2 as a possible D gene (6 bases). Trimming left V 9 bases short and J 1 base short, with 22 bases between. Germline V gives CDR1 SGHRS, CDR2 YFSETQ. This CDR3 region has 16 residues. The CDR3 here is CATTQAAAGSQETQYF. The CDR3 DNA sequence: TGCGCCACCACCCAGGCGGCAGCGGGCAGCCAAGAGACCCAGTACTTC.

As DNA, the CDR3 is TGTGCCAGCAGCCAAGAGACGGAAAACTACAGGGGAAGGAGCACAGATACGCAGTATTTT. Translated, it gives CASSQETENYRGRSTDTQYF. The chain has TRBV3-1 (or the pseudogene TRBV3-2) and TRBJ2-3; 7 positions match TRBD1. The CDR3 spans 20 residues. From germline, CDR1 is LGHDT and CDR2 YNNKEL (reference sequence). V dropped 0 bases and J dropped 0; count of bases not matched to a gene: 15.

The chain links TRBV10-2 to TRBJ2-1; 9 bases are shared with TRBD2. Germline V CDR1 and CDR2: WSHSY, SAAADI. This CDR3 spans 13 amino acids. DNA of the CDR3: TGCGCAACCGGGGCGGGAGGGCCTTATGAGCAGTTCTTC. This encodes CATGAGGPYEQFF.

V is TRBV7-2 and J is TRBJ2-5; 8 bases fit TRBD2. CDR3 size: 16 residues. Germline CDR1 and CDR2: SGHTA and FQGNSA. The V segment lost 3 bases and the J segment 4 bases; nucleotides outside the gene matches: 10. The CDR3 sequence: CASSFVAGGWGETQYF. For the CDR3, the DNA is TGTGCCAGCAGCTTCGTCGCGGGAGGTTGGGGAGAGACCCAGTACTTC. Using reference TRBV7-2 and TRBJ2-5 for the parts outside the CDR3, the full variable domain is GAGVSQSPSNKVTEKGKDVELRCDPISGHTALYWYRQSLGQGLEFLIYFQGNSAPDKSGLPSDRFSAERTGGSVSTLTIQRTQQEDSAVYLCASSFVAGGWGETQYFGPGTRLLVL.

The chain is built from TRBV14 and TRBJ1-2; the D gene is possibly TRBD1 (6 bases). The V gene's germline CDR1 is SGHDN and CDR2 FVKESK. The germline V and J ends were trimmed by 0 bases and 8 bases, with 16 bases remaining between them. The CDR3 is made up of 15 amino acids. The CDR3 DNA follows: TGTGCCAGCAGCCAAGATGGGGGGGCCCTGAGGGGCTACACCTTC. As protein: CASSQDGGALRGYTF.

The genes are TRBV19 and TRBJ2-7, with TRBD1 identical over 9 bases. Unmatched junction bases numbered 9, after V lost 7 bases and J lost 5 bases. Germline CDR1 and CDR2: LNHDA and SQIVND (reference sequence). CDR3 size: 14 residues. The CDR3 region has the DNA TGTGCCAGTAAAACGGGACAGGGAGACCACGAGCAGTACTTC. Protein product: CASKTGQGDHEQYF.

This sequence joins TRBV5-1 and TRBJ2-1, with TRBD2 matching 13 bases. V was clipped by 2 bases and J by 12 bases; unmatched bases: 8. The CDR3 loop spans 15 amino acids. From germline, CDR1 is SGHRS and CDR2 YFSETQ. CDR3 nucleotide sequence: TGCGCCAGCAGCTTACTAGCGGGAGGGCCTCCCGCGCAGTTCTTC. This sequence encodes CASSLLAGGPPAQFF. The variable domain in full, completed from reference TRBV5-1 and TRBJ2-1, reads KAGVTQTPRYLIKTRGQQVTLSCSPISGHRSVSWYQQTPGQGLQFLFEYFSETQRNKGNFPGRFSGRQFSNSRSEMNVSTLELGDSALYLCASSLLAGGPPAQFFGPGTRLTVL.

CDR3 protein: CAWQDNNSPLHF. CDR3 coding DNA: TGTGCCTGGCAGGACAATAATTCACCCCTCCACTTT. This chain connects TRBV30 to TRBJ1-6, with D possibly being TRBD1 (5 bases). The CDR3 length is 12 residues. CDR1 is GTSNPN and CDR2 is SVGIG in the germline V gene (reference sequence). Between the trimmed V and J ends, which lost 5 bases and 5 bases, there was a span of 7 bases. Variable domain in full (rest from reference TRBV30 and TRBJ1-6): SQTIHQWPATLVQPVGSPLSLECTVEGTSNPNLYWYRQAAGRGLQLLFYSVGIGQISSEVPQNLSASRPQDRQFILSSKKLLLSDSGFYLCAWQDNNSPLHFGNGTRLTVT.

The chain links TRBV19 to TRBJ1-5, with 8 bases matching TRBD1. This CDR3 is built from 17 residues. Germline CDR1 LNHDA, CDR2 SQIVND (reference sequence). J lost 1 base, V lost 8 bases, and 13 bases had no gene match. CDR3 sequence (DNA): TGTGCCAGTCTCCCCCTGGGACAGGCTTGGAGCAATCAGCCCCAGCATTTT. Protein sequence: CASLPLGQAWSNQPQHF.

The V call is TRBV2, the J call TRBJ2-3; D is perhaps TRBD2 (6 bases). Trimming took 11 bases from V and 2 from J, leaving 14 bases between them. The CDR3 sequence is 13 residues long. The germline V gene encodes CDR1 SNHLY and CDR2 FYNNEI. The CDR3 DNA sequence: TGTGCCGGGCCGGAGGGATCCACAGATACGCAGTATTTT. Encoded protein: CAGPEGSTDTQYF. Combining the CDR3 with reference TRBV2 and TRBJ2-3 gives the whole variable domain EPEVTQTPSHQVTQMGQEVILRCVPISNHLYFYWYRQILGQKVEFLVSFYNNEISEKSEIFDDQFSVERPDGSNFTLKIRSTKLEDSAMYFCAGPEGSTDTQYFGPGTRLTVL.

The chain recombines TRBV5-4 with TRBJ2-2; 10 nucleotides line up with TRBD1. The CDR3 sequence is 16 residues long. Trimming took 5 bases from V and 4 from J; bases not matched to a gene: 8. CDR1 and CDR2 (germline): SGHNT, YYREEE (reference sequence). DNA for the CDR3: TGTGCCAGCAGGCCGGACAGGGGGTTGGTCACCGGGGAGCTGTTTTTT. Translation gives CASRPDRGLVTGELFF.

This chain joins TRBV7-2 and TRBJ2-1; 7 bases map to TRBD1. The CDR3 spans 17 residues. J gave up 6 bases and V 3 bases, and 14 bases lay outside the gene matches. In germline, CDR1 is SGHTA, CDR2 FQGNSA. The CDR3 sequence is CASSLGIQSYRGNEQFF. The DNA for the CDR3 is TGTGCCAGCAGCTTGGGGATTCAAAGCTACAGGGGCAATGAGCAGTTCTTC.

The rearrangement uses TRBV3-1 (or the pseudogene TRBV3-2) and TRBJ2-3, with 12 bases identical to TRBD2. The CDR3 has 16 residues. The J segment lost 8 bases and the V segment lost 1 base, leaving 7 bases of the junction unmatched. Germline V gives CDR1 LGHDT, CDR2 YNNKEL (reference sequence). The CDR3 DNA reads TGTGCCAGCAGCCAAGGGGCTAGCGGGAGGGCCTCTACGCAGTATTTT. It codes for CASSQGASGRASTQYF.

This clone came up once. CDR3 coding DNA: TGTGCCAGCGTCCGCGGACAGGGGATACGAGGCTACACCTTC. Its translation is CASVRGQGIRGYTF. This sequence joins TRBV6-5 and TRBJ1-2, with 9 positions matching TRBD1. Unmatched junction bases numbered 12, after V lost 8 bases and J lost 8 bases. Germline loops: CDR1 MNHEY, CDR2 SVGAGI. The CDR3 sequence is 14 residues long.

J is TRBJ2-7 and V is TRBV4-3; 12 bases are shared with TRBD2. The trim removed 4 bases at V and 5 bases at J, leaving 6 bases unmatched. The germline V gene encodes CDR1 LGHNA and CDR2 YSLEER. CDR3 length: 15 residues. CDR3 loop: CASSPRLAGANEQYF. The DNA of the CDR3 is TGCGCCAGCAGCCCCCGACTAGCGGGAGCTAACGAGCAGTACTTC.

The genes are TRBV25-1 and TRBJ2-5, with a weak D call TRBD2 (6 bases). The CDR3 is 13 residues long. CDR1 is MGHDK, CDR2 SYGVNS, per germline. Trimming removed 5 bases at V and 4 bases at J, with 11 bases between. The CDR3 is CASSFRGRETQYF. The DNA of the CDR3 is TGTGCCAGCAGTTTCCGGGGGAGAGAGACCCAGTACTTC.

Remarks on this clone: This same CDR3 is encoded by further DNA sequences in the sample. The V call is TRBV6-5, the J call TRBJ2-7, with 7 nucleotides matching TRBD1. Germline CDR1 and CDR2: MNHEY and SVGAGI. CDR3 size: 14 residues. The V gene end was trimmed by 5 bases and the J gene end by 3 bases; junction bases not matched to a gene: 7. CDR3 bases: TGTGCCAGCAGTATCCGGGACAGAGGCTACGAGCAGTACTTC. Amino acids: CASSIRDRGYEQYF.

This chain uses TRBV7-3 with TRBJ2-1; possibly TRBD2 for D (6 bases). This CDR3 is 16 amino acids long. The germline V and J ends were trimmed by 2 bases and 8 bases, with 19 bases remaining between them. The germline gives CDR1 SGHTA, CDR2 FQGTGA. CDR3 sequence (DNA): TGTGCCAGCAGCTTATCGGGCGGGACCCCCGACCATGAGCAGTTCTTC. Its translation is CASSLSGGTPDHEQFF.